Shown below are 7 T cell receptor beta chains from a single sample sequenced in a study of spatial heterogeneity in lung cancer. TCRdb processed the 5' RACE reads anew with MiXCR; each CDR3 protein has one entry. This sample carries roughly 120,000 distinct CDR3 sequences, 9.5% to 15% of them seen once, and the ten largest clones take 15% to 20%. The time point was: blood at routine non-recurrence follow-up after resection. Whole RNA was taken from tumor, nontumor lung or frozen PBMC; it was then sequenced unsorted. The sample was PBMCs, taken at follow-up. These receptors came from a male donor with early-stage non-small cell lung cancer.

This clonotype turned up a few times. Here the CDR3 reads CASTPWQGQETQYF. The CDR3 nucleotides are TGTGCCAGCACCCCCTGGCAGGGACAAGAGACCCAGTACTTC. This chain uses TRBV2 with TRBJ2-5; D is possibly TRBD1 (5 bases). The germline gives CDR1 SNHLY, CDR2 FYNNEI. This CDR3 is built from 14 residues. The V gene lost 7 bases and the J gene lost 2 bases, with 14 bases spanning the gap.

This clonotype was observed at least ten times. CDR3 amino acids: CSVVFFTSTDTQYF. The CDR3 DNA reads as TGCAGCGTGGTATTCTTCACCAGCACAGATACGCAGTATTTT. The chain joins TRBV29-1 to TRBJ2-3, with D unclear. V was cut by 6 bases and J by 0 bases, with 13 bases left in between. Germline CDR1 and CDR2: SQVTM and ANQGSEA. CDR3 length equals 14 residues.

CDR3: CASSSIAGAAYEQYF. For the CDR3, the DNA is TGTGCCAGCAGCTCCATAGCGGGGGCCGCCTACGAGCAGTACTTC. The V and J genes are TRBV6-5 and TRBJ2-7; 9 positions match TRBD2. Germline assignment: CDR1 MNHEY and CDR2 SVGAGI. The CDR3 runs 15 residues. V was pared by 6 bases and J by 2 bases, with 8 bases of the junction left unmatched.

This clonotype was seen only a few times. The V and J genes are TRBV4-1 and TRBJ2-1, with D perhaps TRBD1 (5 bases). V lost 0 bases, J lost 3 bases, and 9 bases lay in between. Germline V gene sequence: CDR1 MGHRA, CDR2 YSYEKL. The CDR3 is 15 amino acids. CDR3 in DNA: TGCGCCAGCAGCCAAGAGGGGCCCGTCTACAATGAGCAGTTCTTC. As protein: CASSQEGPVYNEQFF.

CDR3 loop: CASSLNGHLYTGELFF. In DNA, the CDR3 is TGCGCCAGCAGCCTCAACGGGCATTTGTACACCGGGGAGCTGTTTTTT. This chain joins TRBV4-3 and TRBJ2-2; D is uncertain. The CDR3 runs 16 residues. The V and J ends lost 4 bases and 3 bases respectively, with 15 bases between them. The V gene's germline CDR1 is LGHNA and CDR2 YSLEER.

This clonotype was counted ten times or more. The chain combines TRBV29-1 with TRBJ2-6, with 7 bases lining up with TRBD1. Trimming removed 4 bases from V and 0 bases from J; junction bases left unmatched: 6. The CDR3 runs 16 residues. Germline V gene data show CDR1 as SQVTM and CDR2 as ANQGSEA. This CDR3 is CSVGQGKASGANVLTF. The CDR3 DNA follows: TGCAGCGTTGGACAGGGAAAAGCCTCTGGGGCCAACGTCCTGACTTTC.

At least ten counts were recorded for this clonotype. V usage is TRBV5-1 and J usage is TRBJ1-4; the match to TRBD1 covers 7 bases. Germline-derived CDR1 and CDR2 are SGHRS and YFSETQ. J gave up 8 bases and V 7 bases, and 5 bases lay outside the gene matches. The CDR3 has 12 residues. CDR3 sequence: CASRQGMEKLFF. In DNA form, the CDR3 reads TGCGCCAGCCGACAGGGTATGGAAAAACTGTTTTTT. The full variable domain, its missing parts supplied by reference TRBV5-1 and TRBJ1-4, is KAGVTQTPRYLIKTRGQQVTLSCSPISGHRSVSWYQQTPGQGLQFLFEYFSETQRNKGNFPGRFSGRQFSNSRSEMNVSTLELGDSALYLCASRQGMEKLFFGSGTQLSVL.